This T cell receptor beta chain was identified in a study of blood T cell repertoires in COVID-19. As for the study in general: There were acute and convalescent COVID-19 samples, and they came from the United States, Italy and Spain.

As originally analysed: Reference gene primer amplification in the assay estimated nucleated cell counts. The repertoire was sequenced with immunoSEQ multiplex PCR; TCRdb's copy has only in-frame clones and lacks some. That table supplies the V and J calls and clone size; D and trimming were determined from the DNA. The table records roughly 130,000 clones, about 82% of them present only once. V shed 4 bases and J 4 bases; nucleotides not matched to a gene: 5. This CDR3 has 14 residues. Germline V lookup: CDR1 ENHRY, CDR2 SYGVKD. The source of this sequence is a man aged 55 to 69 with active or convalescent COVID-19. The rearrangement links TRBV10-3 to TRBJ1-2; 8 positions agree with TRBD1. Specimen: peripheral blood. CDR3 residues: CAISGDRRTYGYTF. CDR3 bases: TGTGCCATCAGTGGGGACAGGCGAACCTATGGCTACACCTTC.